A single T cell receptor beta chain is shown here with its context. This sample is drawn from a study of blood T cell repertoires in COVID-19. Study-wide background: PBMCs, B-cell-depleted T cells, or T cells provided the cDNA or gDNA that made up the material.

Authors' methods: It was from reference gene primer amplification that nucleated cell counts were estimated. The assay was immunoSEQ multiplex PCR, and TCRdb's table has in-frame clones only and misses some. D and trimming were read from the DNA, whereas the V and J calls and clone size are those reported in that table. The table lists 390,000 or so clones, around nine tenths of them singletons. Germline values: CDR1 SNHLY, CDR2 FYNNEI. This CDR3 contains 14 residues. Between the trimmed V and J ends, which lost 6 bases and 1 base, there was a span of 12 bases. The chain uses TRBV2 and TRBJ1-1; TRBD1 is a possible D gene (6 bases). Material for sequencing was PBMCs or T cells enriched from blood (not recorded which). The TCR sequence derives from a woman in her fifties or sixties who had recovered from COVID-19. The CDR3 reads CASRDLGANTEAFF. Here the CDR3 DNA reads TGTGCCAGCAGGGATCTGGGGGCGAACACTGAAGCTTTCTTT.